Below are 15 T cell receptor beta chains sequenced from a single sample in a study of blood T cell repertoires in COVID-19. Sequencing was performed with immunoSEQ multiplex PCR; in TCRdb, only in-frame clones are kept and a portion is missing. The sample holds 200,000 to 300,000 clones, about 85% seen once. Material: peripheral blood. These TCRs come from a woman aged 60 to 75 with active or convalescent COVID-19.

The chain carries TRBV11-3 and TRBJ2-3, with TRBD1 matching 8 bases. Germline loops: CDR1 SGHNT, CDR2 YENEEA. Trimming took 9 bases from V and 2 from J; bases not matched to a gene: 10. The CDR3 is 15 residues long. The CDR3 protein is CASEQGVGTTDTQYF. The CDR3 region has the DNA TGTGCCAGTGAACAGGGGGTGGGCACCACAGATACGCAGTATTTT.

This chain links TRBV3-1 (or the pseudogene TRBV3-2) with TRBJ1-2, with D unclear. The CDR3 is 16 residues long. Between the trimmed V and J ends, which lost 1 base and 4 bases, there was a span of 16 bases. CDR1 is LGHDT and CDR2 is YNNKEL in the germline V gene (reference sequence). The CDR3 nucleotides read TGTGCCAGCAGCCAAGTGGCACAACCGAAACCCTATGGCTACACCTTC. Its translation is CASSQVAQPKPYGYTF.

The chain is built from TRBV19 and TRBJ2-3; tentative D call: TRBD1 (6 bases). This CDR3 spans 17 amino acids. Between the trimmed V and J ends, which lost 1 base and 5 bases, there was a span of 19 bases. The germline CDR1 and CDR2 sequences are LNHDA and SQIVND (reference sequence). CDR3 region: CASSIATRGISEDTQYF. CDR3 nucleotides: TGTGCCAGTAGTATAGCCACCAGGGGCATAAGTGAAGATACGCAGTATTTT.

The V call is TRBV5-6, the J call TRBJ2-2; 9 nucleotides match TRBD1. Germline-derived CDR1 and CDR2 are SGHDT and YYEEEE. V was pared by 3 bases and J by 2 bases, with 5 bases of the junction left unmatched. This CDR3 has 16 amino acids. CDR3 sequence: CASSSRTGENTGELFF. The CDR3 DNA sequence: TGTGCCAGCAGCTCCCGGACAGGGGAAAACACCGGGGAGCTGTTTTTT. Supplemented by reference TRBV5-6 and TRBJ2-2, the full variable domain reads DAGVTQSPTHLIKTRGQQVTLRCSPKSGHDTVSWYQQALGQGPQFIFQYYEEEERQRGNFPDRFSGHQFPNYSSELNVNALLLGDSALYLCASSSRTGENTGELFFGEGSRLTVL.

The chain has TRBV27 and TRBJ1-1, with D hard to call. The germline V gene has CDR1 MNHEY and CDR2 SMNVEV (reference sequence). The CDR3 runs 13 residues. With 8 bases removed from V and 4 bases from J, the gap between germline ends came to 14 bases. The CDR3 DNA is TGTGCCAGCTCGAGAAGTTCGGGCACTGAAGCTTTCTTT. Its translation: CASSRSSGTEAFF.

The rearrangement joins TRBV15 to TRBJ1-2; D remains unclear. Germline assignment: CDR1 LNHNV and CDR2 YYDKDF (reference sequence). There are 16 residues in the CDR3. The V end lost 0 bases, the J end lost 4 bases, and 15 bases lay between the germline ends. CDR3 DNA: TGTGCCACCAGCAGAGATTCGCGGGTTCTCGGCTATGGCTACACCTTC. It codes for CATSRDSRVLGYGYTF. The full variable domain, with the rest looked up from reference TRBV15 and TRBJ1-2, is DAMVIQNPRYQVTQFGKPVTLSCSQTLNHNVMYWYQQKSSQAPKLLFHYYDKDFNNEADTPDNFQSRRPNTSFCFLDIRSPGLGDTAMYLCATSRDSRVLGYGYTFGSGTRLTVV.

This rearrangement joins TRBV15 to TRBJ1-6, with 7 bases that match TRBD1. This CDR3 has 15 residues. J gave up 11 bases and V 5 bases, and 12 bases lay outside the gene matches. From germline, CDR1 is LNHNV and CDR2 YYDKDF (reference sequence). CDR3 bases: TGTGCCACCAGCGCGAGTCGACAGGGTTTGACACCCCTCCACTTT. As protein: CATSASRQGLTPLHF. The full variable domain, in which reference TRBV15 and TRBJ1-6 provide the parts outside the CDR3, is DAMVIQNPRYQVTQFGKPVTLSCSQTLNHNVMYWYQQKSSQAPKLLFHYYDKDFNNEADTPDNFQSRRPNTSFCFLDIRSPGLGDTAMYLCATSASRQGLTPLHFGNGTRLTVT.

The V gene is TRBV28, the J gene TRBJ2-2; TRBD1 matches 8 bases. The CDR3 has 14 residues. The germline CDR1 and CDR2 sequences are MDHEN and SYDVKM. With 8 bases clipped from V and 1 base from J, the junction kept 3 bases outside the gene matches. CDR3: CASLGQGNTGELFF. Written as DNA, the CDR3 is TGTGCCAGCCTAGGACAGGGGAACACCGGGGAGCTGTTTTTT.

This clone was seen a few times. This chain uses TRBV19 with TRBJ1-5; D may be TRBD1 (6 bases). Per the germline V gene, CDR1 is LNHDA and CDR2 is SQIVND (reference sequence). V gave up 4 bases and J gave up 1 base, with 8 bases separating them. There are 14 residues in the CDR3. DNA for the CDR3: TGTGCCAGTAGTACCCAGGGGAGCAATCAGCCCCAGCATTTT. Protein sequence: CASSTQGSNQPQHF.

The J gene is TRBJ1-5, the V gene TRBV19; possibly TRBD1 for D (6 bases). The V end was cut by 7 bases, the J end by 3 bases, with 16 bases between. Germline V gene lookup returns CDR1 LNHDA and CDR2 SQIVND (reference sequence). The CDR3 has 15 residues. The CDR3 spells CASNGGRDNNQPQHF. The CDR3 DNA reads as TGTGCCAGTAATGGGGGGAGGGACAACAATCAGCCCCAGCATTTT.

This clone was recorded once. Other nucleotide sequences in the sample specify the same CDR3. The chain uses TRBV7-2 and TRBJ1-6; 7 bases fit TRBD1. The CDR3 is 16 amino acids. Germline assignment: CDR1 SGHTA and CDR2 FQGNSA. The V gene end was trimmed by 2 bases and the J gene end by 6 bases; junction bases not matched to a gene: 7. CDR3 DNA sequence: TGTGCCAGCAGCTTATATGGGGGACAGTTTAATTCACCCCTCCACTTT. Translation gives CASSLYGGQFNSPLHF.

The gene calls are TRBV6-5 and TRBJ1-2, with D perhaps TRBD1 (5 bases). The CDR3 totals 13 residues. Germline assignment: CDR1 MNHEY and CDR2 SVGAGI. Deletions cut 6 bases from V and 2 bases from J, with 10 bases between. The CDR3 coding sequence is TGTGCCAGCAGGCTGACAGAGAACTATGGCTACACCTTC. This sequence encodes CASRLTENYGYTF.

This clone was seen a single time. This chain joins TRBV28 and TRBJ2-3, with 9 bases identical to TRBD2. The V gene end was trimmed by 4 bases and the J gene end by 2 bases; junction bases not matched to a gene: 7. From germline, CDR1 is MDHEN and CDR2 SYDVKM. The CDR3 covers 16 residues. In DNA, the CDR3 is TGTGCCAGCAGTTCCCCAGCGGGGGGTACCACAGATACGCAGTATTTT. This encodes CASSSPAGGTTDTQYF.

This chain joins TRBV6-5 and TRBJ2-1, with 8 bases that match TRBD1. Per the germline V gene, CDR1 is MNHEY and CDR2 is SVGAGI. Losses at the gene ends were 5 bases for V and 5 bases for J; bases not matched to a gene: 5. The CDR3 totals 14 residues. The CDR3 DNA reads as TGTGCCAGCAGTACAGGGGGATATAACAATGAGCAGTTCTTC. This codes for CASSTGGYNNEQFF.

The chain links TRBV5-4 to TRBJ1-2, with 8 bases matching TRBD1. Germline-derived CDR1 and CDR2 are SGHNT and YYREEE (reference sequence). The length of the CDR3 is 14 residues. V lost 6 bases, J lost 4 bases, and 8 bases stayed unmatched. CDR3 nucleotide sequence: TGTGCCAGCACCAGCCAGGGGGCCGTCTATGGCTACACCTTC. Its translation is CASTSQGAVYGYTF.